This is a list of T cell receptor beta chains from one sample in a study of OX40 agonist ivuxolimab in advanced cancers. The method was immunoSEQ multiplex PCR; TCRdb's version includes in-frame clones alone and lacks a portion of them. The profile shows over 35,000 clones, under 90% of them singletons. The starting material was CD4+ or CD8+ T cells sorted from blood, obtained in a trial of the OX40 agonist ivuxolimab. These receptors originate from an adult with an advanced solid tumor such as melanoma, head and neck, liver or kidney cancer. Both conserved end residues are part of each CDR3. The D gene is left open where the match is weak. Part of the rows lack a size; the others show once, few, many or a class for expanded clones.

cdr3_nt,cdr3_aa,v_call,j_call,d_call,clone_size
TGTGCCAGCAGCTTATCACCTAGCGGCAACAATGAGCAGTTCTTC,CASSLSPSGNNEQFF,TRBV7-3,TRBJ2-1,TRBD2,.
TGTGCCAGCAGCGTAGAAGGTACCCACAATGAGCAGTTCTTC,CASSVEGTHNEQFF,TRBV9,TRBJ2-1,.,.
TGCGCCAGCAGGGGTAGCGTATACTCCTACGAGCAGTACTTC,CASRGSVYSYEQYF,TRBV23-1,TRBJ2-7,.,few
TGTGCCAGCAGCTTGGGTCGGACTCTCAAGGCCGGGGAGCTGTTTTTT,CASSLGRTLKAGELFF,TRBV5-4,TRBJ2-2,.,.
TGTGCCAGCTCCCCGAGCCCCCTTAGCGGGGGCCGACCGGAGACCCAGTACTTC,CASSPSPLSGGRPETQYF,TRBV18,TRBJ2-5,TRBD2,.
TGTGCCAGTTATTCGTCTGGCGTCCTGACTTTC,CASYSSGVLTF,TRBV6-6,TRBJ2-6,.,.
TGTGCCAGCAGTATTCGCGGACAGGGGGATCAGCCCCAGCATTTT,CASSIRGQGDQPQHF,TRBV27,TRBJ1-5,TRBD1,.
TGTGCCTGGAGCGCGGGACTCCTCAGCTCCTACGAGCAGTACTTC,CAWSAGLLSSYEQYF,TRBV30,TRBJ2-7,.,.
TGTGCCAGCAGCTTGTGGACAGGGGGTGCCGGAAACACCATATATTTT,CASSLWTGGAGNTIYF,TRBV5-4,TRBJ1-3,TRBD1,.
TGTGCCAGCAGTCCTATGACCGGGGAGCTGTTTTTT,CASSPMTGELFF,TRBV27,TRBJ2-2,.,.
TGTGCCAGCAGCCAGGGTGGCTATGGCTACACCTTC,CASSQGGYGYTF,TRBV28,TRBJ1-2,.,.
TGCAGCGGCGTCGCTAGCTTTGAGCAGTTCTTC,CSGVASFEQFF,TRBV29-1,TRBJ2-1,.,.
TGTGCCAGCAGCTCCTCCCAGGGGTATCAAGAGACCCAGTACTTC,CASSSSQGYQETQYF,TRBV7-7,TRBJ2-5,.,.
TGTGCCAGCAGCGTAGGAGCGGGAGTCTCGCGGGAGCAGTACTTC,CASSVGAGVSREQYF,TRBV9,TRBJ2-7,TRBD2,.
TGCGCCAGCAGCCAAGCGGGCGGGAGCTCCTACAATGAGCAGTTCTTC,CASSQAGGSSYNEQFF,TRBV4-1,TRBJ2-1,TRBD2,.
TGCGCCAGCAGCTTGGACAGGGCTTCCTACGAGCAGTACTTC,CASSLDRASYEQYF,TRBV5-1,TRBJ2-7,.,few
TGTGCCAGCAGTTCCTCCGACAGGACTGAAGCTTTCTTT,CASSSSDRTEAFF,TRBV6-6,TRBJ1-1,.,once
TGTGCCAGCAGCGCCGGGACGGGATGGAAGGATGGCTACACCTTC,CASSAGTGWKDGYTF,TRBV7-9,TRBJ1-2,.,few
TGTGCCAGCAGCTTAACCGGGACGACGGCCTACGAGCAGTACTTC,CASSLTGTTAYEQYF,TRBV11-3,TRBJ2-7,.,.
TGTGCCAGTAGTATAAGAGCGGTTCGAGAGACCCAGTACTTC,CASSIRAVRETQYF,TRBV19,TRBJ2-5,.,once
TGTGCCAGCAGTCCGCTAGGACAGGGCGGCTATGGCTACACCTTC,CASSPLGQGGYGYTF,TRBV28,TRBJ1-2,TRBD1,.
TGTGCCAGCAGTCGACAGTTATTCTATGGCTACACCTTC,CASSRQLFYGYTF,TRBV6-5,TRBJ1-2,.,.
TGTGCCAATGGCCCCTACGAGCAGTACTTC,CANGPYEQYF,TRBV19,TRBJ2-7,.,.
TGCGCCAGCAGCCAAGCTCGGACCCTTTCCTACGAGCAGTACTTC,CASSQARTLSYEQYF,TRBV4-3,TRBJ2-7,.,.
TGTGCCATCAGTGAGGCAGGGGGCGACGAGCAGTACTTC,CAISEAGGDEQYF,TRBV10-3,TRBJ2-7,TRBD1,.
TGTGCCAGCAGCCGGACTAGCGGGGTGAGTGAGCAGTTCTTC,CASSRTSGVSEQFF,TRBV6-5,TRBJ2-1,TRBD2,.
TGTGCCATCAGTGAGTCGATTAGCGGGAGGGGATTGGCCTTAGATACGCAGTATTTT,CAISESISGRGLALDTQYF,TRBV10-3,TRBJ2-3,TRBD2,few
TGTGCCACCAGCGGCAGACTAGCGGGAGACAATGAGCAGTTCTTC,CATSGRLAGDNEQFF,TRBV15,TRBJ2-1,TRBD2,.
TGTGCCAGCAGCTTAGCGAGTGGGGCTGAAGCTTTCTTT,CASSLASGAEAFF,TRBV7-8,TRBJ1-1,.,few
TGTGCCAGTCACGGGGGAGATGAAAAACTGTTTTTT,CASHGGDEKLFF,TRBV6-6,TRBJ1-4,.,.
TGTGCCAGCAGCCGAGTAGCGGGAGGGTTACTAGCCAAAAACATTCAGTACTTC,CASSRVAGGLLAKNIQYF,TRBV5-6,TRBJ2-4,TRBD2,.
TGTGCCAGCAGTTACTCCCGGGACGGCTACACCTTC,CASSYSRDGYTF,TRBV6-5,TRBJ1-2,.,few
TGTGCCAGCAGCTCCATTGGGCCGCGCGTCGAGCAGTACTTC,CASSSIGPRVEQYF,TRBV7-9,TRBJ2-7,.,.
TGTGCCTGGAGTGTAGGGGCAGGGGGCGAGCAGTACTTC,CAWSVGAGGEQYF,TRBV30,TRBJ2-7,TRBD1,.
TGTGCCAGCAGCTTAGCGCTGGCGGGAGGGGGGTACGAGCAGTACTTC,CASSLALAGGGYEQYF,TRBV7-6,TRBJ2-7,TRBD2,once
TGCGCCAGCAGCCCGGCGGGACTTACCTACGAGCAGTACTTC,CASSPAGLTYEQYF,TRBV5-1,TRBJ2-7,.,once
TGTGCCTCGGGCGACACTGGAGATGAAAAACTGTTTTTT,CASGDTGDEKLFF,TRBV6-5,TRBJ1-4,.,.
TGTGCCCTTAAAAGGTCAGGAGATTACAATGAGCAGTTCTTC,CALKRSGDYNEQFF,TRBV7-2,TRBJ2-1,.,.
TGTGCCAGCAGTCCTCGGACAGGGGTAGAAAAACTGTTTTTT,CASSPRTGVEKLFF,TRBV27,TRBJ1-4,TRBD1,.
TGTGCCAGTAACTCACAGAGGAGGGGCTTCCAAGAGACCCAGTACTTC,CASNSQRRGFQETQYF,TRBV19,TRBJ2-5,.,.
TGTGCCAGCACCGCGAGCGGGCTTTATTCCTACGAGCAGTACTTC,CASTASGLYSYEQYF,TRBV5-6,TRBJ2-7,.,.
TGCGCCAGCAGCTTGTTAGTGGGACAGGGGTACACCGGGGAGCTGTTTTTT,CASSLLVGQGYTGELFF,TRBV5-1,TRBJ2-2,TRBD1,.
TGCAGTACCGGGGACACTTATGGCTACACCTTC,CSTGDTYGYTF,TRBV20-1,TRBJ1-2,.,.
TGTGCCAGCAGCGCCCAGGGGGGTTTACGGGAGACCCAGTACTTC,CASSAQGGLRETQYF,TRBV9,TRBJ2-5,.,.
TGCGCCAGCAGCCAAGTGACAGACAGTGGCTACACCTTC,CASSQVTDSGYTF,TRBV4-1,TRBJ1-2,.,few
TGTGCCAGTAGTAGCTACATTAACTATGGCTACACCTTC,CASSSYINYGYTF,TRBV19,TRBJ1-2,.,.
TGTGCCAGCAGGGGGGACAGGGGAAAAGAGACCCAGTACTTC,CASRGDRGKETQYF,TRBV2,TRBJ2-5,TRBD1,.
TGTGCCAGCAGCGTAGGCCAGACCTACGAGCAGTACTTC,CASSVGQTYEQYF,TRBV9,TRBJ2-7,.,.
TGTGCCAGCAGGCGGGGAACACAGACTGGTTCGCGATCAGACTTC,CASRRGTQTGSRSDF,TRBV6-1,TRBJ1-2,.,.